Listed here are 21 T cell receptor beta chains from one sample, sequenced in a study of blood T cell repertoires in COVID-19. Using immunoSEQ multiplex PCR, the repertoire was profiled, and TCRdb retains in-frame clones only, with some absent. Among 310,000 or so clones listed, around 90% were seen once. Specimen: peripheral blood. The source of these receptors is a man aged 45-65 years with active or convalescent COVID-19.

The CDR3 here is CASSQFTGATMNTEAFF. The CDR3 coding sequence is TGTGCCAGCTCACAATTCACAGGGGCAACAATGAACACTGAAGCTTTCTTT. The chain uses TRBV18 and TRBJ1-1, with 7 nucleotides matching TRBD1. This CDR3 region has 17 residues. V shed 4 bases and J 0 bases; nucleotides not matched to a gene: 11. Per the germline V gene, CDR1 is KGHSH and CDR2 is LQKENI.

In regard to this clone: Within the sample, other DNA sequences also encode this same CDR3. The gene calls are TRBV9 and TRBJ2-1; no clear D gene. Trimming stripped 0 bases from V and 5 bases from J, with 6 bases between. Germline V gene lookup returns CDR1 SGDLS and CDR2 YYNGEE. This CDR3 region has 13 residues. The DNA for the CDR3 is TGTGCCAGCAGCGTAGGTGGAGACAATGAGCAGTTCTTC. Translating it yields CASSVGGDNEQFF.

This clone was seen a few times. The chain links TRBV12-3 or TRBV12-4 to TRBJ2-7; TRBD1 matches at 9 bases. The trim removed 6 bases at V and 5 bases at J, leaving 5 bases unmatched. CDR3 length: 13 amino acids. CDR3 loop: CASRGGQGHEQYF. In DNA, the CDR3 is TGTGCCAGCAGGGGGGGACAGGGCCACGAGCAGTACTTC.

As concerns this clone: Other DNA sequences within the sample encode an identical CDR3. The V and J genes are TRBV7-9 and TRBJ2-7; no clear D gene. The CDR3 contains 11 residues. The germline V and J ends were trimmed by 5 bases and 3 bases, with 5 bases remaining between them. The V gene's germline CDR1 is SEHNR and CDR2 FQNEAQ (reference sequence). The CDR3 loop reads CASSASYEQYF. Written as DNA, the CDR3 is TGTGCCAGCAGCGCCAGCTACGAGCAGTACTTC.

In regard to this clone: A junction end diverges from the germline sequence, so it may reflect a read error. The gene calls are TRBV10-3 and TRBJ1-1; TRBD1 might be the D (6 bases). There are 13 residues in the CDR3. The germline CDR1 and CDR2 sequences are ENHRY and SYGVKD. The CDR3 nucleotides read TGTGCCATCAGTGAGTCGTGGGACACCGAAGCTTTCTTT. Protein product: CAISESWDTEAFF.

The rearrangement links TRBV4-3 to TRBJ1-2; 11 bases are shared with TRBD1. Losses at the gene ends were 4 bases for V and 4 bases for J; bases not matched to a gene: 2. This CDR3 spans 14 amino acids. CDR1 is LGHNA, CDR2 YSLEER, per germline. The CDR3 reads CASSRDRGTYGYTF. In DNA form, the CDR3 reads TGCGCCAGCAGCCGGGACAGGGGGACCTATGGCTACACCTTC.

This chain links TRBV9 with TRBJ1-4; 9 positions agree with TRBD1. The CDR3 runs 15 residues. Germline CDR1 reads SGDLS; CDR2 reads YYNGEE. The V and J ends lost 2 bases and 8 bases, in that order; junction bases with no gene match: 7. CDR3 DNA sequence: TGTGCCAGCAGCGTGGGGACAGGGCGGGGGGAAAAACTGTTTTTT. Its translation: CASSVGTGRGEKLFF. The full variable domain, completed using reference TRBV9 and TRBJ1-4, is DSGVTQTPKHLITATGQRVTLRCSPRSGDLSVYWYQQSLDQGLQFLIQYYNGEERAKGNILERFSAQQFPDLHSELNLSSLELGDSALYFCASSVGTGRGEKLFFGSGTQLSVL.

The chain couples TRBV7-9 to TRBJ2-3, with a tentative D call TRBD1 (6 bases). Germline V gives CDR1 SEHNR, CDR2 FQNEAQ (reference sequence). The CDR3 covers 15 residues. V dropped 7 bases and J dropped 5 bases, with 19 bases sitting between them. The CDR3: CASMDYAGVGDTQYF. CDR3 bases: TGTGCCAGCATGGATTATGCAGGGGTCGGAGATACGCAGTATTTT.

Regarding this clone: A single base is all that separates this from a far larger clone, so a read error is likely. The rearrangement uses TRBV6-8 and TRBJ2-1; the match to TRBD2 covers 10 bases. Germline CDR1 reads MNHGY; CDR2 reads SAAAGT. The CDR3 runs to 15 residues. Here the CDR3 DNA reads TGTGCCTGCAGCGGGGAAGCGGGGGGGCCAGATGAGCAGTTCTTC. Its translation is CACSGEAGGPDEQFF.

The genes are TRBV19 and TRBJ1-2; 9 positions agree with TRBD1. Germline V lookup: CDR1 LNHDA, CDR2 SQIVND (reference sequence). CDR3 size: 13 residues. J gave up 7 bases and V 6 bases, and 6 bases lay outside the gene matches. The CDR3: CASRSTGGLGYTF. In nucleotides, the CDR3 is TGTGCCAGTAGATCCACAGGGGGCCTTGGCTACACCTTC.

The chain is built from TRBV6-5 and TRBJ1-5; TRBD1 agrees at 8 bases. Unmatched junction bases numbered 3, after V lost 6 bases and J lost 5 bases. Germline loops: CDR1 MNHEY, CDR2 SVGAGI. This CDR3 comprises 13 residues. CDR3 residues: CASSGTGYQPQHF. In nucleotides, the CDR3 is TGTGCCAGCAGCGGGACAGGTTATCAGCCCCAGCATTTT.

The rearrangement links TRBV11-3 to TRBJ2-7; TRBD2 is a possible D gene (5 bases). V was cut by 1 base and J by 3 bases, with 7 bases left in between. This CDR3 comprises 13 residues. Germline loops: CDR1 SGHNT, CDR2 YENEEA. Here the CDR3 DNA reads TGTGCCAGCAGCTTAGGCCGGGGCTACGAGCAGTACTTC. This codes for CASSLGRGYEQYF. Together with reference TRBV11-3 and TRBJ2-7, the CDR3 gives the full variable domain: EAGVVQSPRYKIIEKKQPVAFWCNPISGHNTLYWYLQNLGQGPELLIRYENEEAVDDSQLPKDRFSAERLKGVDSTLKIQPAELGDSAVYLCASSLGRGYEQYFGPGTRLTVT.

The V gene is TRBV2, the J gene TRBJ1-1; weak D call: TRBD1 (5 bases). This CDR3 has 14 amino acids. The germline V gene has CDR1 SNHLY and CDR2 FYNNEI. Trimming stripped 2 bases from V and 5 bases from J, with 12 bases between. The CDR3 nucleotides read TGTGCCAGCAGTGAACAGGGAGGTGGGACTGAAGCTTTCTTT. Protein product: CASSEQGGGTEAFF. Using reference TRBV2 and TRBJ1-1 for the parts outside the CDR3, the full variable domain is EPEVTQTPSHQVTQMGQEVILRCVPISNHLYFYWYRQILGQKVEFLVSFYNNEISEKSEIFDDQFSVERPDGSNFTLKIRSTKLEDSAMYFCASSEQGGGTEAFFGQGTRLTVV.

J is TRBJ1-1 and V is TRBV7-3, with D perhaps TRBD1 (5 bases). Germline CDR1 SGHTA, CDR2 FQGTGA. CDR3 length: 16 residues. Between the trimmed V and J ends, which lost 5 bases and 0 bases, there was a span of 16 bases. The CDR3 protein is CASSPHGAGMNTEAFF. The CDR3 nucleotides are TGTGCCAGCAGCCCGCACGGGGCGGGGATGAACACTGAAGCTTTCTTT.

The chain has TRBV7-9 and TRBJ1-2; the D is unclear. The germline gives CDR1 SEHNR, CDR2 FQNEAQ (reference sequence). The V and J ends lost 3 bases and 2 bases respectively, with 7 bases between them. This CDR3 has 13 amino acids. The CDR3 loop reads CASSFGENYGYTF. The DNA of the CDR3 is TGTGCCAGCAGCTTTGGGGAGAACTATGGCTACACCTTC.

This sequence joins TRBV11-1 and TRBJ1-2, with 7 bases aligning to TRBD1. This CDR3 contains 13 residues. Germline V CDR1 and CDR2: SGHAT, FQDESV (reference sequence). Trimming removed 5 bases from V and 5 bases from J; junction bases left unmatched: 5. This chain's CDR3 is CASSPGQEYGYTF. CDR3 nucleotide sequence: TGTGCCAGCAGCCCCGGACAGGAGTATGGCTACACCTTC.

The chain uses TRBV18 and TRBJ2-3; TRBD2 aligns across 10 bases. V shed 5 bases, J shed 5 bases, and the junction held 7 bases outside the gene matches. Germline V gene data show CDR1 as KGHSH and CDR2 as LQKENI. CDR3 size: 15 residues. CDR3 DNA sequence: TGTGCCAGCTCAGGGGCTAGCGGGAGCCTAGATACGCAGTATTTT. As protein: CASSGASGSLDTQYF.

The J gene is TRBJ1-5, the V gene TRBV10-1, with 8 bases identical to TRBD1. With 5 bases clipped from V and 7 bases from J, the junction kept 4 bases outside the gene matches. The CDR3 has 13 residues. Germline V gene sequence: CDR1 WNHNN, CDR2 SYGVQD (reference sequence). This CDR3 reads CASSSGGRQPQHF. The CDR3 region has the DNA TGCGCCAGCAGTTCAGGGGGCCGGCAGCCCCAGCATTTT.

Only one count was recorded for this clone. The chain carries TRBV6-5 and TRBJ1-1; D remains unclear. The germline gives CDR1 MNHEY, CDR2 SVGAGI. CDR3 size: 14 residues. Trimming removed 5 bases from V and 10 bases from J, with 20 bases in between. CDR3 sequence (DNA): TGTGCCAGCAGTCCCCGTCCCGGGAGACCACGAGCTTTCTTT. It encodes CASSPRPGRPRAFF.

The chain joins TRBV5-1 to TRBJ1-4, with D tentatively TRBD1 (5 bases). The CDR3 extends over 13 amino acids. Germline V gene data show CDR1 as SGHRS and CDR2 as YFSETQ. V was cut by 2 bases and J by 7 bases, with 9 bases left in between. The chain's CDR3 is CASSLGTGEKLFF. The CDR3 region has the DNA TGCGCCAGCAGCTTAGGGACTGGTGAAAAACTGTTTTTT.

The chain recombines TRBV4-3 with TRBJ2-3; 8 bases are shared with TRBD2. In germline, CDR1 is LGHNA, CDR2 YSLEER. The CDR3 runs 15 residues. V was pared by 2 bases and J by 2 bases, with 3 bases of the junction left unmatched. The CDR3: CASSQIAGNTDTQYF. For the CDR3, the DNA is TGCGCCAGCAGCCAAATAGCGGGGAACACAGATACGCAGTATTTT.